These 24 T cell receptor beta chains came from one sample sequenced in a study of T cell responses to AZD1222 COVID-19 vaccine. Some clones are missing from TCRdb's copy, which holds only in-frame ones; the method was immunoSEQ multiplex PCR. The sample includes about 120,000 clones, approximately 94% of them seen just once. Sequenced material: peripheral blood, taken 28 days after the second AZD1222 dose. These TCRs come from an adult who received the AZD1222 COVID-19 vaccine.

The CDR3 here is CASSLSTGGSEAFF. For the CDR3, the DNA is TGTGCCAGCAGCTTATCGACAGGGGGTTCTGAAGCTTTCTTT. This rearrangement joins TRBV7-2 to TRBJ1-1, with TRBD1 matching over 9 bases. The CDR3 contains 14 residues. The J segment lost 6 bases and the V segment lost 2 bases, leaving 4 bases of the junction unmatched. Germline CDR1 is SGHTA and CDR2 is FQGNSA.

CDR3 sequence reads: CASSKGGRDQPQHF. CDR3 sequence (DNA): TGTGCCAGCAGCAAAGGGGGCAGGGATCAGCCCCAGCATTTT. V usage is TRBV21-1 and J usage is TRBJ1-5; the table gives TRBD1 as D, unverified against the DNA. TRBV21-1 is flagged as a pseudogene. The CDR3 runs to 14 residues.

The chain links TRBV9 to TRBJ2-7, with a possible D match to TRBD2 (6 bases). V lost 0 bases and J 3 bases, leaving 13 bases between the germline ends. The length of the CDR3 is 15 residues. The germline gives CDR1 SGDLS, CDR2 YYNGEE. The DNA of the CDR3 is TGTGCCAGCAGCGTAGCTACCGGGGGATTCTACGAGCAGTACTTC. It yields the protein CASSVATGGFYEQYF.

This sequence joins TRBV3-1 (or the pseudogene TRBV3-2) and TRBJ2-1; 12 bases are a match to TRBD2. V shed 4 bases, J shed 9 bases, and the junction held 7 bases outside the gene matches. The CDR3 is made up of 15 amino acids. Germline V gene lookup returns CDR1 LGHDT and CDR2 YNNKEL (reference sequence). The CDR3 region has the DNA TGTGCCAGCAGCCCCCGACTAGCGGGGGCGGTTGAGCAGTTCTTC. Residues: CASSPRLAGAVEQFF.

V is TRBV20-1 and J is TRBJ1-2, with D perhaps matching TRBD1 (5 bases). The germline V gene has CDR1 DFQATT and CDR2 SNEGSKA (reference sequence). CDR3 length: 17 amino acids. V was trimmed by 3 bases and J by 5 bases, leaving 25 bases between them. The CDR3 sequence is CSASRGVEGPPVYGYTF. DNA of the CDR3: TGCAGTGCTAGTCGTGGGGTCGAGGGGCCCCCGGTTTATGGCTACACCTTC.

The rearrangement links TRBV2 to TRBJ2-1, with TRBD2 identical over 9 bases. After removal of 8 bases from V and 3 bases from J, the junction contained 2 bases not matched to a gene. Germline CDR1 and CDR2: SNHLY and FYNNEI. The length of the CDR3 is 13 residues. CDR3 nucleotide sequence: TGTGCCAGCTCTAGCGGGAACTACAATGAGCAGTTCTTC. This gives the protein CASSSGNYNEQFF.

This clone was seen just once. The V and J genes are TRBV6-2 or TRBV6-3 and TRBJ1-2; the D is unclear. This CDR3 comprises 15 residues. Trimming stripped 6 bases from V and 5 bases from J, with 19 bases between. CDR1 and CDR2 (germline): MNHEY, SVGEGT. The CDR3 reads CASSPGRLGRYGYTF. The CDR3 DNA reads TGTGCCAGCAGCCCCGGCCGGCTGGGGAGGTATGGCTACACCTTC.

The CDR3: CASSVTTGTGELFF. In DNA form, the CDR3 reads TGTGCCAGTAGTGTGACCACGGGGACCGGGGAGCTGTTTTTT. V gene TRBV19 combines with J gene TRBJ2-2; a possible D gene is TRBD2 (5 bases). The CDR3 loop spans 14 amino acids. Trimming took 5 bases from V and 5 from J, leaving 12 bases between them. Germline lookup yields CDR1 LNHDA and CDR2 SQIVND (reference sequence).

V usage is TRBV7-8 and J usage is TRBJ2-3; 11 bases align to TRBD2. V shed 5 bases, J shed 2 bases, and the junction held 9 bases outside the gene matches. CDR1 and CDR2 from the germline V gene are SGHVS and FQNEAQ. This CDR3 is built from 17 residues. In nucleotides, the CDR3 is TGTGCCAGCAGCCGTAGCGGGAGGGTGCCCAACACAGATACGCAGTATTTT. It encodes CASSRSGRVPNTDTQYF.

The chain has TRBV10-2 and TRBJ2-3; the D gene could be TRBD1 or TRBD2 (5 bases each). The CDR3 consists of 17 residues. Trimming took off 6 bases at V and 2 bases at J, with 21 bases between the two ends. Germline V gives CDR1 WSHSY, CDR2 SAAADI. The CDR3 is CASRGPWDPRITDTQYF. The DNA for the CDR3 is TGCGCCAGCAGGGGACCCTGGGACCCTCGAATCACAGATACGCAGTATTTT.

The V call is TRBV6-2 or TRBV6-3, the J call TRBJ2-7; D gene unclear. CDR3 length: 13 residues. The ends were cut back, 0 bases at V and 2 bases at J, with 5 bases in the middle. Per the germline V gene, CDR1 is MNHEY and CDR2 is SVGEGT. The CDR3 reads CASSYSRAYEQYF. For the CDR3, the DNA is TGTGCCAGCAGTTACTCGCGAGCCTACGAGCAGTACTTC.

V usage is TRBV19 and J usage is TRBJ1-4; possible D gene TRBD1, 6 bases. The germline V and J ends were trimmed by 6 bases and 7 bases, with 15 bases remaining between them. Looked up from germline, CDR1 is LNHDA and CDR2 is SQIVND (reference sequence). This CDR3 has 14 residues. As DNA, the CDR3 is TGTGCCAGTAGCTTTGGGGGCGTTGGTGAAAAACTGTTTTTT. As protein: CASSFGGVGEKLFF.

This chain uses TRBV5-1 with TRBJ1-1; 8 bases are shared with TRBD1. The V gene end was trimmed by 4 bases and the J gene end by 1 base; junction bases not matched to a gene: 12. This CDR3 region has 17 residues. CDR1 and CDR2 (germline): SGHRS, YFSETQ. CDR3: CASSLGQGGLRNTEAFF. Written as DNA, the CDR3 is TGCGCCAGCAGCCTCGGACAGGGTGGGTTAAGGAACACTGAAGCTTTCTTT.

The chain links TRBV19 to TRBJ1-3; TRBD1 might be the D (5 bases). CDR3 length: 16 residues. CDR1 and CDR2 from the germline V gene are LNHDA and SQIVND (reference sequence). V gave up 5 bases and J gave up 1 base, with 15 bases separating them. CDR3 sequence reads: CASSYSTGGSGNTIYF. The CDR3, as DNA: TGTGCCAGTAGTTACTCAACCGGGGGGTCTGGAAACACCATATATTTT.

CDR3 region: CSVPKENPPYEQYF. The DNA for the CDR3 is TGCAGCGTCCCCAAGGAGAACCCTCCCTACGAGCAGTACTTC. This chain links TRBV29-1 with TRBJ2-7; unclear D gene. Germline V gene data show CDR1 as SQVTM and CDR2 as ANQGSEA. The CDR3 spans 14 residues. Deletions cut 6 bases from V and 2 bases from J, with 17 bases between.

V usage is TRBV30 and J usage is TRBJ1-5, with TRBD1 matching 9 bases. This CDR3 region has 15 residues. Germline CDR1 GTSNPN, CDR2 SVGIG (reference sequence). The trim removed 8 bases at V and 3 bases at J, leaving 11 bases unmatched. The CDR3 loop is CALHRQGEDNQPQHF. The DNA for the CDR3 is TGTGCCCTCCACAGACAGGGGGAAGACAATCAGCCCCAGCATTTT.

J is TRBJ2-7 and V is TRBV21-1. TRBV21-1 is shown as a pseudogene. The CDR3 contains 16 residues. This chain's CDR3 is CASSSPRGQFSYEQYF. CDR3 in DNA: TGTGCCAGCAGCTCCCCTCGGGGGCAGTTTTCCTACGAGCAGTACTTC.

The rearrangement joins TRBV29-1 to TRBJ2-7; 10 bases agree with TRBD1. Germline CDR1 reads SQVTM; CDR2 reads ANQGSEA. The CDR3 runs 14 residues. Trimming cost V 6 bases and J 5 bases; bases outside gene matches: 10. CDR3 loop: CSVAPGTGANEQYF. The CDR3 coding sequence is TGCAGCGTCGCCCCCGGGACAGGGGCCAACGAGCAGTACTTC.

In its sample, this clone was seen once. The chain links TRBV6-5 to TRBJ2-7; TRBD1 aligns across 7 bases. Germline V gene data show CDR1 as MNHEY and CDR2 as SVGAGI. V was pared by 5 bases and J by 4 bases, with 5 bases of the junction left unmatched. The CDR3 covers 13 residues. CDR3 residues: CASSTGQSYEQYF. The CDR3 coding sequence is TGTGCCAGCAGTACGGGACAGAGTTACGAGCAGTACTTC.

This rearrangement joins TRBV7-2 to TRBJ2-1; D possibly matches TRBD1 or TRBD2 (6 bases each). This CDR3 has 14 amino acids. Looked up from germline, CDR1 is SGHTA and CDR2 is FQGNSA. V was cut by 5 bases and J by 9 bases, with 17 bases left in between. CDR3 nucleotide sequence: TGTGCCAGCAGCCTTAGCTGGGGGCGGGGTGAGCAGTTCTTC. Translated, it gives CASSLSWGRGEQFF.

This clone has just a few counts. The chain couples TRBV19 to TRBJ1-2, with TRBD1 as a possible D gene (5 bases). Germline V gives CDR1 LNHDA, CDR2 SQIVND (reference sequence). This CDR3 region has 18 residues. The V end was cut by 6 bases, the J end by 5 bases, with 28 bases between. The CDR3 loop reads CASSRVFLRGTEDYGYTF. The CDR3 nucleotides read TGTGCCAGTAGCCGAGTTTTTCTCCGAGGGACGGAGGATTATGGCTACACCTTC.

V gene TRBV25-1 combines with J gene TRBJ2-1, with D unresolved. The germline V gene encodes CDR1 MGHDK and CDR2 SYGVNS. The ends were cut back, 0 bases at V and 1 base at J, with 16 bases in the middle. This CDR3 contains 18 residues. The CDR3 DNA follows: TGTGCCAGCAGTGAATATATGGCAGCGATGAATTCCTACAATGAGCAGTTCTTC. It yields the protein CASSEYMAAMNSYNEQFF.

The V and J genes are TRBV29-1 and TRBJ2-3, with D hard to call. Germline V gene sequence: CDR1 SQVTM, CDR2 ANQGSEA. The CDR3 runs to 11 residues. V was trimmed by 4 bases and J by 2 bases, leaving 4 bases between them. The CDR3 region has the DNA TGCAGCGTTGCCCCCACAGATACGCAGTATTTT. Residues: CSVAPTDTQYF.

This clone turned up a few times. The rearrangement joins TRBV5-6 to TRBJ1-6; 7 nucleotides match TRBD1. The V and J ends lost 0 bases and 10 bases, in that order; junction bases with no gene match: 7. This CDR3 has 15 amino acids. In germline, CDR1 is SGHDT, CDR2 YYEEEE. The CDR3, as DNA: TGTGCCAGCAGCTTGGCCCCGACAGGGACATCACCCCTCCACTTT. This sequence encodes CASSLAPTGTSPLHF.